The rows below give T cell receptor beta chains drawn from one sample of a study of human T cells and chemical hapten exposure. TCRdb processed the RACE reads anew with MiXCR; each CDR3 protein has one entry. The table shows approximately 350,000 distinct CDR3 sequences, with about 6% occurring only once. This specimen was whole blood, taken in connection with sensitization to the hapten diphenylcyclopropenone (DPC). These TCRs come from a woman between 18 and 30 years old with alopecia areata. Some clones in this sample may be carry-over from other donors' samples. CDR3s include the opening cysteine and the closing phenylalanine or tryptophan. The D gene is left open where the match is weak. Clone size is shown for a subset of rows, as once, few, many or a class of expanded clone.

clone size: many
V gene: TRBV29-1
J gene: TRBJ1-1
D gene: NA
CDR3 protein: CSADREGLGTEAFF
CDR3 DNA: TGCAGCGCCGATCGGGAGGGGTTGGGTACTGAAGCTTTCTTT

clone size: few
V gene: TRBV4-2
J gene: TRBJ2-7
D gene: NA
CDR3 protein: CASSQGASYEQYF
CDR3 DNA: TGTGCCAGCAGCCAAGGGGCAAGCTACGAGCAGTACTTC

clone size: NA
V gene: TRBV4-2
J gene: TRBJ1-1
D gene: NA
CDR3 protein: CASSHPGHKTEAFF
CDR3 DNA: TGTGCCAGCAGCCATCCGGGACACAAGACTGAAGCTTTCTTT

clone size: many
V gene: TRBV5-4
J gene: TRBJ2-5
D gene: TRBD2
CDR3 protein: CASRTGGQETQYF
CDR3 DNA: TGTGCCAGCAGGACGGGGGGGCAAGAGACCCAGTACTTC

clone size: many
V gene: TRBV6-2/TRBV6-3
J gene: TRBJ2-3
D gene: TRBD2
CDR3 protein: CASSYGTSGLNTQYF
CDR3 DNA: TGTGCCAGCAGTTACGGGACTAGCGGATTAAATACGCAGTATTTT

clone size: few
V gene: TRBV27
J gene: TRBJ1-5
D gene: NA
CDR3 protein: CASSPRPDNQPQHF
CDR3 DNA: TGTGCCAGCAGTCCTCGACCGGACAATCAGCCCCAGCATTTT

clone size: few
V gene: TRBV14
J gene: TRBJ2-5
D gene: TRBD1
CDR3 protein: CASSPRTGVFKETQYF
CDR3 DNA: TGTGCCAGCAGCCCCCGGACAGGGGTCTTTAAAGAGACCCAGTACTTC

clone size: many
V gene: TRBV12-3/TRBV12-4
J gene: TRBJ1-1
D gene: NA
CDR3 protein: CASSLVLTEAFF
CDR3 DNA: TGTGCCAGCAGTTTAGTCCTCACTGAAGCTTTCTTT

clone size: many
V gene: TRBV5-1
J gene: TRBJ1-1
D gene: NA
CDR3 protein: CASSPFLTGDTEAFF
CDR3 DNA: TGCGCCAGCAGCCCTTTCCTCACAGGAGACACTGAAGCTTTCTTT

clone size: few
V gene: TRBV5-6
J gene: TRBJ2-7
D gene: NA
CDR3 protein: CASSFFRTAHYEQYF
CDR3 DNA: TGTGCCAGCAGCTTTTTCCGGACAGCCCATTACGAGCAGTACTTC

clone size: NA
V gene: TRBV12-3/TRBV12-4
J gene: TRBJ2-5
D gene: TRBD1
CDR3 protein: CASSLTGAVRIQETQYF
CDR3 DNA: TGTGCCAGCAGTCTAACAGGGGCAGTAAGAATTCAAGAGACCCAGTACTTC

clone size: NA
V gene: TRBV27
J gene: TRBJ1-4
D gene: NA
CDR3 protein: CASSLLQTTNEKLFF
CDR3 DNA: TGTGCCAGCAGTTTACTCCAAACAACTAATGAAAAACTGTTTTTT

clone size: few
V gene: TRBV18
J gene: TRBJ1-1
D gene: TRBD1
CDR3 protein: CASSPLNIRQGNTEAFF
CDR3 DNA: TGTGCCAGCTCACCACTCAATATCAGACAGGGGAACACTGAAGCTTTCTTT

clone size: NA
V gene: TRBV3-1
J gene: TRBJ2-3
D gene: NA
CDR3 protein: CASSQDSTGAPWGDTQYF
CDR3 DNA: TGTGCCAGCAGCCAAGATTCAACTGGCGCGCCCTGGGGAGATACGCAGTATTTT

clone size: few
V gene: TRBV12-3/TRBV12-4
J gene: TRBJ2-6
D gene: NA
CDR3 protein: CSSRDPAGANVLTF
CDR3 DNA: TGTTCAAGCAGGGATCCCGCCGGGGCCAACGTCCTGACTTTC

clone size: few
V gene: TRBV12-3/TRBV12-4
J gene: TRBJ1-1
D gene: NA
CDR3 protein: CASTSGRTEAFF
CDR3 DNA: TGTGCCAGCACTTCAGGGAGAACTGAAGCTTTCTTT

clone size: many
V gene: TRBV5-1
J gene: TRBJ1-1
D gene: TRBD1
CDR3 protein: CASSIGQANTEAFF
CDR3 DNA: TGCGCCAGCAGCATCGGACAGGCTAACACTGAAGCTTTCTTT

clone size: few
V gene: TRBV2
J gene: TRBJ2-3
D gene: TRBD1
CDR3 protein: CASRWDRGATDTQYF
CDR3 DNA: TGTGCCAGCAGATGGGACAGGGGTGCCACAGATACGCAGTATTTT

clone size: few
V gene: TRBV10-3
J gene: TRBJ2-3
D gene: NA
CDR3 protein: CAISDPQADTQYF
CDR3 DNA: TGTGCCATCAGTGACCCCCAGGCAGATACGCAGTATTTT

clone size: few
V gene: TRBV20-1
J gene: TRBJ2-3
D gene: NA
CDR3 protein: CSARAVGVVSTDTQYF
CDR3 DNA: TGCAGTGCTAGAGCGGTAGGGGTAGTCAGCACAGATACGCAGTATTTT

clone size: many
V gene: TRBV27
J gene: TRBJ1-5
D gene: TRBD1
CDR3 protein: CATGQGRNSNQPQHF
CDR3 DNA: TGTGCCACCGGACAGGGGCGTAATAGCAATCAGCCCCAGCATTTT

clone size: NA
V gene: TRBV11-2
J gene: TRBJ2-1
D gene: NA
CDR3 protein: CASSLDSSRAYNEQFF
CDR3 DNA: TGTGCCAGCAGCTTAGATTCCAGTAGGGCCTACAATGAGCAGTTCTTC

clone size: few
V gene: TRBV18
J gene: TRBJ1-6
D gene: TRBD1
CDR3 protein: CASSFEPPTDRDSPLHF
CDR3 DNA: TGTGCCAGCTCATTCGAGCCGCCAACGGACAGGGATTCACCCCTCCACTTT

clone size: many
V gene: TRBV4-2
J gene: TRBJ1-2
D gene: NA
CDR3 protein: CASSQETGTRAGYTF
CDR3 DNA: TGTGCCAGCAGCCAAGAGACCGGGACAAGAGCCGGCTACACCTTC

clone size: NA
V gene: TRBV4-2
J gene: TRBJ1-5
D gene: NA
CDR3 protein: CASSTEGNSNQPQHF
CDR3 DNA: TGTGCCAGCAGCACGGAGGGGAATAGCAATCAGCCCCAGCATTTT

clone size: few
V gene: TRBV2
J gene: TRBJ2-1
D gene: NA
CDR3 protein: CASREQGYGPYNEQFF
CDR3 DNA: TGTGCCAGCAGAGAACAGGGTTATGGCCCCTACAATGAGCAGTTCTTC

clone size: many
V gene: TRBV7-9
J gene: TRBJ1-2
D gene: NA
CDR3 protein: CASSLGSHNYGYTF
CDR3 DNA: TGTGCCAGCAGCTTAGGGTCCCATAACTATGGCTACACCTTC

clone size: few
V gene: TRBV12-3/TRBV12-4
J gene: TRBJ2-3
D gene: NA
CDR3 protein: CASSPYWGTGTDTQYF
CDR3 DNA: TGTGCCAGCAGTCCCTACTGGGGTACGGGCACAGATACGCAGTATTTT

clone size: many
V gene: TRBV27
J gene: TRBJ2-1
D gene: NA
CDR3 protein: CASSTLEYNEQFF
CDR3 DNA: TGTGCCAGCAGTACACTAGAGTACAATGAGCAGTTCTTC

clone size: many
V gene: TRBV9
J gene: TRBJ2-2
D gene: NA
CDR3 protein: CASSVGNTGELFF
CDR3 DNA: TGTGCCAGCAGCGTAGGGAACACCGGGGAGCTGTTTTTT

clone size: few
V gene: TRBV20-1
J gene: TRBJ1-4
D gene: TRBD1
CDR3 protein: CSAPGQGPEKLFF
CDR3 DNA: TGCAGTGCCCCGGGACAGGGGCCCGAAAAACTGTTTTTT

clone size: NA
V gene: TRBV10-3
J gene: TRBJ2-5
D gene: TRBD1
CDR3 protein: CAVRGTGGKETQYF
CDR3 DNA: TGTGCCGTTCGCGGGACAGGGGGTAAAGAGACCCAGTACTTC

clone size: many
V gene: TRBV5-1
J gene: TRBJ1-1
D gene: NA
CDR3 protein: CASSLAPSGGPGNTEAFF
CDR3 DNA: TGCGCCAGCAGCTTGGCCCCCAGTGGGGGCCCTGGAAACACTGAAGCTTTCTTT

clone size: few
V gene: TRBV18
J gene: TRBJ2-7
D gene: NA
CDR3 protein: CASSRSRTEAYEQYF
CDR3 DNA: TGTGCCAGCTCACGCTCCAGGACAGAAGCCTACGAGCAGTACTTC

clone size: NA
V gene: TRBV20-1
J gene: TRBJ2-1
D gene: NA
CDR3 protein: CSARVGNSYNEQFF
CDR3 DNA: TGCAGTGCTAGAGTCGGGAACTCCTACAATGAGCAGTTCTTC